These 26 T cell receptor beta chains were all obtained from the same sample, sequenced in a study of blood T cell repertoires in COVID-19. Clones were sequenced by immunoSEQ multiplex PCR, and TCRdb holds only the in-frame ones, with some missing. This sample has roughly 260,000 clones, with about 90% found just once. Sequencing used peripheral blood. The receptors here all came from a person aged 18 to 29 with COVID-19, enrolled during active disease.

This clone was detected once. This sequence joins TRBV20-1 and TRBJ1-2; D is unclear. The CDR3 runs to 11 residues. The germline V gene has CDR1 DFQATT and CDR2 SNEGSKA (reference sequence). Between the trimmed V and J ends, which lost 6 bases and 3 bases, there was a span of 8 bases. Here the CDR3 DNA reads TGCAGTGCCCCACGGGACTATGGCTACACCTTC. Translation gives CSAPRDYGYTF.

This clone was observed a single time. The V and J genes are TRBV10-1 and TRBJ2-7; D perhaps matches TRBD2 (7 bases). With 2 bases removed from V and 4 bases from J, the gap between germline ends came to 15 bases. The CDR3 runs 15 residues. Germline V gene lookup returns CDR1 WNHNN and CDR2 SYGVQD (reference sequence). As DNA, the CDR3 is TGCGCCAGCAGTGAGAAGGACGAGGGGGGGTACGAGCAGTACTTC. Protein product: CASSEKDEGGYEQYF.

The J gene is TRBJ2-7, the V gene TRBV24-1; a weak D match, TRBD2 (6 bases). V shed 7 bases and J shed 4 bases, with 10 bases lying between them. The CDR3 contains 12 residues. The germline V gene encodes CDR1 KGHDR and CDR2 SFDVKD. The CDR3 loop is CATSDGGYEQYF. As DNA, the CDR3 is TGTGCCACCAGCGATGGAGGGTACGAGCAGTACTTC.

About this clone: A read error may account for a junction end that differs from germline. The CDR3 here is CASSTQEGSFEQYF. The DNA for the CDR3 is TGTGCCAGTAGTACCCAGGAGGGGTCCTTCGAGCAGTACTTC. The chain recombines TRBV19 with TRBJ2-7; TRBD2 might be the D (6 bases). CDR3 size: 14 residues. Germline V CDR1 and CDR2: LNHDA, SQIVND (reference sequence).

The chain employs TRBV19 and TRBJ2-2; 10 bases are shared with TRBD2. Per the germline V gene, CDR1 is LNHDA and CDR2 is SQIVND (reference sequence). The CDR3 is 14 amino acids. Germline trimming cut 6 bases from V and 5 bases from J; bases unmatched to any gene: 3. The CDR3 DNA reads TGTGCCAGTAGCCTGACTAGCGGGACCGGGGAGCTGTTTTTT. Its translation: CASSLTSGTGELFF.

The chain uses TRBV9 and TRBJ1-5; D is ambiguous. With 0 bases removed from V and 2 bases from J, the gap between germline ends came to 12 bases. This CDR3 is 16 amino acids long. Germline V lookup: CDR1 SGDLS, CDR2 YYNGEE. CDR3 DNA sequence: TGTGCCAGCAGCGTAGGGGAGGGTTTAGGCAATCAGCCCCAGCATTTT. The encoded protein is CASSVGEGLGNQPQHF.

The sample holds one count of this clone. The chain couples TRBV29-1 to TRBJ1-5, with 10 bases identical to TRBD1. The CDR3 has 14 amino acids. V lost 5 bases, J lost 3 bases, and 4 bases stayed unmatched. Germline V lookup: CDR1 SQVTM, CDR2 ANQGSEA. The CDR3 sequence is CSVRTGGNNQPQHF. For the CDR3, the DNA is TGCAGCGTTAGGACAGGGGGGAACAATCAGCCCCAGCATTTT.

CDR3 sequence (DNA): TGCGCCAGCAGCTTACAGGGGAAGCAAGAGACCCAGTACTTC. Translated: CASSLQGKQETQYF. This rearrangement joins TRBV5-1 to TRBJ2-5; 7 positions agree with TRBD1. Trimming took 2 bases from V and 2 from J; bases not matched to a gene: 3. CDR3 size: 14 residues. Germline CDR1 SGHRS, CDR2 YFSETQ.

The J gene is TRBJ2-7, the V gene TRBV18, with 7 bases matching TRBD2. Losses at the gene ends were 0 bases for V and 0 bases for J; bases not matched to a gene: 5. Germline assignment: CDR1 KGHSH and CDR2 LQKENI. This CDR3 contains 16 residues. For the CDR3, the DNA is TGTGCCAGCTCACCACCGCCTAGCGGTTTCTCCTACGAGCAGTACTTC. Its translation: CASSPPPSGFSYEQYF. Variable domain in full (rest from reference TRBV18 and TRBJ2-7): NAGVMQNPRHLVRRRGQEARLRCSPMKGHSHVYWYRQLPEEGLKFMVYLQKENIIDESGMPKERFSAEFPKEGPSILRIQQVVRGDSAAYFCASSPPPSGFSYEQYFGPGTRLTVT.

The genes are TRBV29-1 and TRBJ2-5; tentatively, D is TRBD2 (5 bases). Germline assignment: CDR1 SQVTM and CDR2 ANQGSEA. The ends were cut back, 4 bases at V and 5 bases at J, with 11 bases in the middle. The CDR3 covers 12 residues. The CDR3 DNA is TGCAGCGTTGGTTTAGCGCGGGAGACCCAGTACTTC. Residues: CSVGLARETQYF.

J is TRBJ2-3 and V is TRBV24-1, with 10 bases fitting TRBD1. This CDR3 region has 20 residues. J lost 5 bases, V lost 3 bases, and 19 bases had no gene match. Germline lookup yields CDR1 KGHDR and CDR2 SFDVKD. The DNA for the CDR3 is TGTGCCACCAGTGATCCCAAACCATCAATTCCGGGACAGGGGATAGATACGCAGTATTTT. This gives the protein CATSDPKPSIPGQGIDTQYF.

This clone has just one count. The rearrangement links TRBV3-1 (or the pseudogene TRBV3-2) to TRBJ2-5; D unresolved. Germline lookup yields CDR1 LGHDT and CDR2 YNNKEL (reference sequence). The V end was cut by 4 bases, the J end by 0 bases, with 6 bases between. This CDR3 spans 13 amino acids. The chain's CDR3 is CASSRSDQETQYF. The CDR3 coding sequence is TGTGCCAGCAGCCGTAGTGACCAAGAGACCCAGTACTTC.

V is TRBV12-3 or TRBV12-4 and J is TRBJ1-1; TRBD1 is a possible D gene (5 bases). The CDR3 covers 12 residues. V lost 4 bases to trimming and J lost 7 bases, with 10 bases between them. CDR3 nucleotide sequence: TGTGCCAGCAGTTCAGGACAAAATGAAGCTTTCTTT. Translation: CASSSGQNEAFF.

The CDR3 region is CASSLALQGSYNEQFF. DNA of the CDR3: TGTGCCAGCAGCTTAGCCCTACAGGGCTCCTACAATGAGCAGTTCTTC. The chain combines TRBV7-2 with TRBJ2-1; TRBD1 might be the D (6 bases). The germline CDR1 and CDR2 sequences are SGHTA and FQGNSA. V lost 0 bases and J 0 bases, leaving 9 bases between the germline ends. The CDR3 contains 16 residues.

The V gene is TRBV6-5, the J gene TRBJ2-3, with a weak D call TRBD2 (6 bases). The CDR3 sequence is 13 residues long. The V and J ends lost 5 bases and 5 bases respectively, with 11 bases between them. CDR1 MNHEY and CDR2 SVGAGI come from the germline V gene. The CDR3 sequence: CASSRGTGDTQYF. The DNA of the CDR3 is TGTGCCAGCAGTCGGGGGACGGGAGATACGCAGTATTTT.

Only one count was recorded for this clone. The chain is built from TRBV7-2 and TRBJ2-2; D is perhaps TRBD1 (5 bases). This CDR3 has 14 amino acids. Germline CDR1 and CDR2: SGHTA and FQGNSA. Trimming took off 4 bases at V and 2 bases at J, with 8 bases between the two ends. As DNA, the CDR3 is TGTGCCAGCAGCTCTCAGGGAAACACCGGGGAGCTGTTTTTT. It specifies CASSSQGNTGELFF.

J is TRBJ2-1 and V is TRBV9; TRBD1 might be the D (6 bases). The CDR3 is 15 residues long. CDR1 is SGDLS and CDR2 is YYNGEE in the germline V gene. The ends were cut back, 0 bases at V and 3 bases at J, with 10 bases in the middle. The CDR3 sequence: CASSVEPGDYNEQFF. Written as DNA, the CDR3 is TGTGCCAGCAGCGTAGAGCCAGGGGACTACAATGAGCAGTTCTTC.

This clone was counted between two and nine times. DNA for the CDR3: TGTGCCCCTTTGGGCGGGAGGAATGACGAGCAGTACTTC. Residues: CAPLGGRNDEQYF. The chain uses TRBV10-3 and TRBJ2-7, with 8 nucleotides matching TRBD2. The V gene end was trimmed by 11 bases and the J gene end by 5 bases; junction bases not matched to a gene: 11. This CDR3 is built from 13 residues. Germline CDR1 ENHRY, CDR2 SYGVKD.

V and J are TRBV6-6 and TRBJ1-1, with 8 bases aligning to TRBD1. Trimming removed 7 bases from V and 6 bases from J; junction bases left unmatched: 10. The CDR3 length is 14 residues. CDR1 is MNHNY and CDR2 is SVGAGI in the germline V gene (reference sequence). CDR3 loop: CASTLLTGVPEAFF. CDR3 DNA sequence: TGTGCCAGCACTCTTTTGACAGGGGTTCCTGAAGCTTTCTTT.

The chain is built from TRBV5-1 and TRBJ1-2, with D perhaps TRBD1 (5 bases). Trimming stripped 2 bases from V and 3 bases from J, with 8 bases between. The germline gives CDR1 SGHRS, CDR2 YFSETQ. This CDR3 region has 13 residues. The CDR3 DNA sequence: TGCGCCAGCAGCTTTACCAGGGACTATGGCTACACCTTC. Translated: CASSFTRDYGYTF.

CDR3 sequence (DNA): TGTGCCACCAGTAATCCAGGTGATGAGCAGTTCTTC. Encoded protein: CATSNPGDEQFF. The rearrangement uses TRBV24-1 and TRBJ2-1, with no clear D. CDR1 KGHDR and CDR2 SFDVKD come from the germline V gene. The V and J ends lost 6 bases and 8 bases respectively, with 10 bases between them. The CDR3 consists of 12 residues.

J is TRBJ1-6 and V is TRBV6-6; D possibly corresponds to TRBD1 (5 bases). Germline V lookup: CDR1 MNHNY, CDR2 SVGAGI (reference sequence). Trimming removed 5 bases at V and 9 bases at J, with 23 bases between. The CDR3 loop spans 17 amino acids. DNA of the CDR3: TGTGCCAGCAGTCCCATCAGGATCGCCCACGGGGGTTCACCCCTCCACTTT. Translated, it gives CASSPIRIAHGGSPLHF.

The chain recombines TRBV3-1 (or the pseudogene TRBV3-2) with TRBJ2-1, with TRBD2 matching 9 bases. V shed 0 bases, J shed 0 bases, and the junction held 3 bases outside the gene matches. Germline V gene data show CDR1 as LGHDT and CDR2 as YNNKEL (reference sequence). The CDR3 length is 17 residues. Written as DNA, the CDR3 is TGTGCCAGCAGCCAAGAAGTGCGGGGGGGCTCCTACAATGAGCAGTTCTTC. Protein: CASSQEVRGGSYNEQFF.

The gene calls are TRBV5-1 and TRBJ1-1; D might be TRBD1 (6 bases). V was shortened by 0 bases and J by 4 bases, with 19 bases between the two germline ends. The CDR3 length is 17 residues. Germline CDR1 and CDR2: SGHRS and YFSETQ. CDR3 DNA sequence: TGCGCCAGCAGCTTGGAGGACAGCTGGCGTGGTAGCACTGAAGCTTTCTTT. This translates into CASSLEDSWRGSTEAFF.

This rearrangement joins TRBV5-1 to TRBJ1-6, with TRBD1 matching 7 bases. V lost 0 bases, J lost 8 bases, and 2 bases stayed unmatched. The CDR3 is made up of 14 amino acids. Germline CDR1 SGHRS, CDR2 YFSETQ. The CDR3 protein is CASSLGQGDSPLHF. The DNA for the CDR3 is TGCGCCAGCAGCTTGGGGCAGGGGGATTCACCCCTCCACTTT.

The chain employs TRBV4-1 and TRBJ2-1; 8 bases fit TRBD1. There are 16 residues in the CDR3. The trim removed 0 bases at V and 10 bases at J, leaving 11 bases unmatched. Germline V lookup: CDR1 MGHRA, CDR2 YSYEKL. CDR3 region: CASSQDPGQGAKEQFF. In DNA, the CDR3 is TGCGCCAGCAGCCAAGATCCCGGGCAGGGGGCAAAGGAGCAGTTCTTC.